These 25 T cell receptor beta chains share one sample of origin, sequenced in a study of T cells in Graves' hyperthyroidism and ophthalmopathy. Amplified TCR beta CDR3 regions came from RNA transcripts. An initial round of RT-PCR targeting the TCR CDR3 relied on the HTBI primer set. One entry per CDR3 protein, called by TCRdb with MiXCR from the multiplex PCR reads. This sample has 750,000 to 950,000 distinct CDR3 sequences, with about 38% found just once. Input material: blood. These receptors came from a man younger than 30 with Graves' hyperthyroidism.

The chain joins TRBV2 to TRBJ1-6, with 8 bases fitting TRBD1. The CDR3 length is 17 residues. V lost 1 base, J lost 2 bases, and 4 bases stayed unmatched. Per the germline V gene, CDR1 is SNHLY and CDR2 is FYNNEI. In DNA, the CDR3 is TGTGCCAGCAGTGAAGGACAGGGGTCGGCCTATAATTCACCCCTCCACTTT. This codes for CASSEGQGSAYNSPLHF.

As regards this clonotype: One junction end disagrees with the germline gene, perhaps due to a read error. The V call is TRBV10-3, the J call TRBJ2-5, with 9 bases identical to TRBD1. This CDR3 is 15 amino acids long. Germline loops: CDR1 ENHRY, CDR2 SYGVKD. Written as DNA, the CDR3 is TGTGCCAGCAGTCCCTGGACAGGGGAAAAAGAGACCCAGTACTTC. Translating it yields CASSPWTGEKETQYF.

Note on this clonotype: This sequence may be a read error, since a much larger clone differs from it by one base. This chain joins TRBV2 and TRBJ2-5; D could derive from TRBD1 or TRBD2 (5 bases each). CDR3 length: 14 amino acids. CDR1 SNHLY and CDR2 FYNNEI come from the germline V gene. The chain's CDR3 is CASRWSSRGETQCF. The CDR3 nucleotides read TGTGCCAGCAGGTGGAGTAGCCGGGGCGAGACCCAGTGCTTC.

This clonotype was observed a handful of times. The chain has TRBV4-1 and TRBJ1-5; no clear D. The CDR3 totals 15 residues. CDR1 and CDR2 (germline): MGHRA, YSYEKL. V shed 7 bases and J shed 5 bases, with 18 bases lying between them. As DNA, the CDR3 is TGCGCCAGCACCTTGGGCCCTGGAGCCCATCAGCCCCAGCATTTT. Amino acids: CASTLGPGAHQPQHF.

The chain recombines TRBV2 with TRBJ2-5; D possibly corresponds to TRBD1 (5 bases). CDR3 length: 12 residues. Germline lookup yields CDR1 SNHLY and CDR2 FYNNEI. V was pared by 7 bases and J by 4 bases, with 10 bases between. CDR3 nucleotides: TGTGCCAGCACGAGACAGCGAGAGACCCAGTACTTC. Protein sequence: CASTRQRETQYF.

This clonotype showed up just a few times. The chain employs TRBV6-5 and TRBJ1-5, with D maybe TRBD1 (5 bases). V lost 6 bases, J lost 1 base, and 10 bases lay in between. This CDR3 has 14 residues. CDR1 and CDR2 (germline): MNHEY, SVGAGI. The CDR3 DNA is TGTGCCAGCAGGAATGCAGGGAGCAATCAGCCCCAGCATTTT. It is translated as CASRNAGSNQPQHF.

This clonotype has just a few counts. The V call is TRBV28, the J call TRBJ1-5; D is uncertain. The V gene's germline CDR1 is MDHEN and CDR2 SYDVKM. The CDR3 totals 16 residues. The V end lost 10 bases, the J end lost 2 bases, and 21 bases lay between the germline ends. In nucleotides, the CDR3 is TGTGCCACCGAGGATACATATTCGGGTGGCAATCAGCCCCAGCATTTT. This translates into CATEDTYSGGNQPQHF.

This clonotype was counted ten times or more. This sequence joins TRBV20-1 and TRBJ1-1; D call uncertain. Germline lookup yields CDR1 DFQATT and CDR2 SNEGSKA (reference sequence). The CDR3 contains 13 residues. Trimming removed 1 base from V and 1 base from J, with 7 bases in between. The CDR3, as DNA: TGCAGTGCTAGAGCAAGACCGAACACTGAAGCTTTCTTT. Its translation: CSARARPNTEAFF.

The genes are TRBV7-3 and TRBJ2-2; D is ambiguous. CDR3 length equals 17 residues. Germline V lookup: CDR1 SGHTA, CDR2 FQGTGA. V was trimmed by 5 bases and J by 0 bases, leaving 16 bases between them. As DNA, the CDR3 is TGTGCCAGCAGCCCTCAGGCGACCACATCGAACACCGGGGAGCTGTTTTTT. This translates into CASSPQATTSNTGELFF.

This clonotype was detected ten times or more. The chain employs TRBV20-1 and TRBJ1-1; possible D gene TRBD1, 5 bases. V gave up 5 bases and J gave up 2 bases, with 12 bases separating them. The CDR3 is 13 amino acids. Germline CDR1 and CDR2: DFQATT and SNEGSKA (reference sequence). For the CDR3, the DNA is TGCAGTGCTGCCCGCCAGGGAAACACTGAAGCTTTCTTT. This codes for CSAARQGNTEAFF.

This clonotype was seen only a few times. The chain uses TRBV9 and TRBJ1-5; D perhaps matches TRBD1 (6 bases). The CDR3 contains 16 residues. V dropped 3 bases and J dropped 2 bases, with 15 bases sitting between them. CDR1 is SGDLS and CDR2 is YYNGEE in the germline V gene. The CDR3 region is CASSAEGGSGNQPQHF. DNA of the CDR3: TGTGCCAGCAGCGCAGAGGGGGGCTCGGGCAATCAGCCCCAGCATTTT.

Many counts were recorded for this clonotype. V gene TRBV7-2 combines with J gene TRBJ2-7; D might be TRBD2 (6 bases). V gave up 7 bases and J gave up 6 bases, with 19 bases separating them. Germline V gene sequence: CDR1 SGHTA, CDR2 FQGNSA. The CDR3 totals 14 residues. The CDR3 DNA is TGTGCCAGCACCCAGCTTGGAGGGCCAGTCGAGCAGTACTTC. It encodes CASTQLGGPVEQYF.

The chain has TRBV5-8 and TRBJ1-1; D not resolved. This CDR3 is 13 amino acids long. Trimming removed 2 bases at V and 3 bases at J, with 8 bases between. Germline V CDR1 and CDR2: SGHTS, YDEGEE. The CDR3 region is CASSLGIDTEAFF. CDR3 sequence (DNA): TGTGCCAGCAGCTTAGGAATTGACACTGAAGCTTTCTTT.

The chain carries TRBV19 and TRBJ2-2; D is uncertain. This CDR3 region has 13 residues. The V gene's germline CDR1 is LNHDA and CDR2 SQIVND (reference sequence). V lost 1 base, J lost 7 bases, and 7 bases lay in between. The CDR3 nucleotides are TGTGCCAGTAGTATAGTCGGTAGCGGGGAGCTGTTTTTT. Residues: CASSIVGSGELFF. Using reference TRBV19 and TRBJ2-2 for the parts outside the CDR3, the full variable domain is DGGITQSPKYLFRKEGQNVTLSCEQNLNHDAMYWYRQDPGQGLRLIYYSQIVNDFQKGDIAEGYSVSREKKESFPLTVTSAQKNPTAFYLCASSIVGSGELFFGEGSRLTVL.

Only a few counts were recorded for this clonotype. This rearrangement joins TRBV14 to TRBJ2-7; D is uncertain. Per germline, CDR1 SGHDN and CDR2 FVKESK. V dropped 3 bases and J dropped 0 bases, with 12 bases sitting between them. The CDR3 has 15 amino acids. In DNA, the CDR3 is TGTGCCAGCAGCCACGATTGGAGAAACTCCTACGAGCAGTACTTC. Translated: CASSHDWRNSYEQYF.

The chain recombines TRBV15 with TRBJ2-7; 11 bases line up with TRBD2. This CDR3 spans 18 amino acids. V shed 3 bases, J shed 7 bases, and the junction held 17 bases outside the gene matches. Per germline, CDR1 LNHNV and CDR2 YYDKDF (reference sequence). The CDR3 nucleotides are TGTGCCACCAGCAGTGACTGGCTAGCGGGGGGTCTCCCCGGTGAGCAGTACTTC. This gives the protein CATSSDWLAGGLPGEQYF.

This sequence joins TRBV7-8 and TRBJ1-5; D gene ambiguous. This CDR3 has 16 residues. The germline V gene encodes CDR1 SGHVS and CDR2 FQNEAQ. Trimming stripped 1 base from V and 4 bases from J, with 14 bases between. The CDR3 here is CASSLEVTRLNQPQHF. CDR3 DNA sequence: TGTGCCAGCAGCTTAGAAGTTACGAGATTGAATCAGCCCCAGCATTTT.

The rearrangement links TRBV25-1 to TRBJ1-2; D uncertain. This CDR3 region has 13 residues. V was shortened by 6 bases and J by 2 bases, with 10 bases between the two germline ends. Germline V gene lookup returns CDR1 MGHDK and CDR2 SYGVNS. CDR3 region: CASSVALNYGYTF. CDR3 bases: TGTGCCAGCAGCGTTGCCTTGAACTATGGCTACACCTTC.

This clonotype was seen a handful of times. V usage is TRBV20-1 and J usage is TRBJ1-2; TRBD1 might be the D (6 bases). The CDR3 consists of 14 residues. Between the trimmed V and J ends, which lost 3 bases and 4 bases, there was a span of 15 bases. CDR1 is DFQATT, CDR2 SNEGSKA, per germline (reference sequence). This CDR3 reads CSASAQGTGYGYTF. In DNA, the CDR3 is TGCAGTGCTAGTGCTCAGGGGACGGGCTATGGCTACACCTTC.

Many counts were recorded for this clonotype. The V gene is TRBV10-3, the J gene TRBJ1-1; the D gene is possibly TRBD1 (5 bases). This CDR3 comprises 13 residues. Trimming left V 10 bases short and J 0 bases short, with 12 bases between. CDR1 and CDR2 from the germline V gene are ENHRY and SYGVKD. DNA for the CDR3: TGTGCCAGCTCGACAGTCATGAACACTGAAGCTTTCTTT. As protein: CASSTVMNTEAFF.

Ten or more counts support this clonotype. This chain uses TRBV6-5 with TRBJ1-1; possibly TRBD1 for D (6 bases). Germline CDR1 MNHEY, CDR2 SVGAGI. Trimming stripped 4 bases from V and 9 bases from J, with 15 bases between. The CDR3 extends over 13 amino acids. CDR3 residues: CASSLGRTEKAFF. The CDR3 region has the DNA TGTGCCAGCAGTTTGGGAAGGACAGAGAAAGCTTTCTTT.

The chain couples TRBV4-1 to TRBJ1-6, with D maybe TRBD1 (5 bases). The length of the CDR3 is 15 residues. CDR1 is MGHRA, CDR2 YSYEKL, per germline. V shed 0 bases and J shed 7 bases, with 10 bases lying between them. The DNA of the CDR3 is TGCGCCAGCAGCCAAGATGCAGGGAACAATTCACCCCTCCACTTT. This codes for CASSQDAGNNSPLHF.

J is TRBJ1-3 and V is TRBV7-2, with D possibly TRBD1 on 5 matching bases. V dropped 3 bases and J dropped 12 bases, with 15 bases sitting between them. Germline assignment: CDR1 SGHTA and CDR2 FQGNSA. The CDR3 is 13 residues long. The CDR3 spells CASSFAGGTSIYF. CDR3 nucleotides: TGTGCCAGCAGCTTTGCCGGGGGGACCAGCATATATTTT.

Note on this clonotype: Germline is not matched at one junction end, which may reflect a read error. The CDR3 coding sequence is TGCGCCAGCAGCCAAGAAAGGAATGGGGCCTACGAGCAGTACTTC. Translated, it gives CASSQERNGAYEQYF. The J gene is TRBJ2-7, the V gene TRBV7-3; D unresolved. Germline V gene data show CDR1 as SGHTA and CDR2 as FQGTGA. The CDR3 totals 15 residues. Full variable domain (remainder filled in from reference TRBV7-3 and TRBJ2-7): GAGVSQTPSNKVTEKGKYVELRCDPISGHTALYWYRQSLGQGPEFLIYFQGTGAADDSGLPNDRFFAVRPEGSVSTLKIQRTERGDSAVYLCASSQERNGAYEQYFGPGTRLTVT.

This clonotype was observed many times. The gene calls are TRBV20-1 and TRBJ2-5; D remains ambiguous. Between the trimmed V and J ends, which lost 3 bases and 2 bases, there was a span of 4 bases. The CDR3 has 11 amino acids. The germline V gene has CDR1 DFQATT and CDR2 SNEGSKA (reference sequence). The CDR3 loop reads CSARIQETQYF. The CDR3 coding sequence is TGCAGTGCTAGGATACAAGAGACCCAGTACTTC.